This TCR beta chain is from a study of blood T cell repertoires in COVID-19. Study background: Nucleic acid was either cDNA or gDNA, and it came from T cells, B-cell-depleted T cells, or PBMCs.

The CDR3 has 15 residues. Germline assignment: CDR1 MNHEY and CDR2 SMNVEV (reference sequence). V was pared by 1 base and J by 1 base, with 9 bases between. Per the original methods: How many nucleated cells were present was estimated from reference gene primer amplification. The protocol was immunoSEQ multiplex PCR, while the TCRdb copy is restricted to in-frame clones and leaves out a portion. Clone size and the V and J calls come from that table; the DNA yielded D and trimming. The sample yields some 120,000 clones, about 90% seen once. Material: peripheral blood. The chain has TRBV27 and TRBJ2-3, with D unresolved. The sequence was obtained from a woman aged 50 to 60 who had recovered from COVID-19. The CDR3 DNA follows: TGTGCCAGCAGTTTATATCCTCGGGGCACAGATACGCAGTATTTT. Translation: CASSLYPRGTDTQYF.